This T cell receptor (beta chain) stems from a study of control samples from healthy donors and cancer patients. The CDR3 contains 14 residues. Per the germline V gene, CDR1 is ENHRY and CDR2 is SYGVKD. Trimming shortened V by 4 bases and J by 2 bases, and 10 bases separated the two germline ends. The protocol was immunoSEQ multiplex PCR, while the TCRdb copy is restricted to in-frame clones and leaves out a portion. The repertoire holds 160,000 or so clones, over 90% seen once, with 0.95% to 1.1% in the top ten. This chain connects TRBV10-3 to TRBJ2-3; D is ambiguous. The TCR comes from a woman aged 25 to 39 in good health. The specimen sequenced was blood. CDR3 residues: CAISAFGNTDTQYF. DNA for the CDR3: TGTGCCATCAGTGCGTTCGGAAACACAGATACGCAGTATTTT.